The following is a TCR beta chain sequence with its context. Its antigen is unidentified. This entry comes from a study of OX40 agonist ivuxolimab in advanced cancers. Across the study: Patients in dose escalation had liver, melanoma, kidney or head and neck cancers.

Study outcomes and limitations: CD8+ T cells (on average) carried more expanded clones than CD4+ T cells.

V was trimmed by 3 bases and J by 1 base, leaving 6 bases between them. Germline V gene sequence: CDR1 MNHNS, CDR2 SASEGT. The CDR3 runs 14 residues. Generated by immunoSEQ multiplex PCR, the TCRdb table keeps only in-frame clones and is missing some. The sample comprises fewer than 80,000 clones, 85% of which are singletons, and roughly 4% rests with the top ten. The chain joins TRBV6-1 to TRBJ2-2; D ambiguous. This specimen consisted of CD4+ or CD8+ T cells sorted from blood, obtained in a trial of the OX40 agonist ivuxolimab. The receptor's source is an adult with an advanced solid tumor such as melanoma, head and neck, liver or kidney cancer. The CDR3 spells CASSESGNTGELFF. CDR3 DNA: TGTGCCAGCAGTGAGTCCGGGAACACCGGGGAGCTGTTTTTT.